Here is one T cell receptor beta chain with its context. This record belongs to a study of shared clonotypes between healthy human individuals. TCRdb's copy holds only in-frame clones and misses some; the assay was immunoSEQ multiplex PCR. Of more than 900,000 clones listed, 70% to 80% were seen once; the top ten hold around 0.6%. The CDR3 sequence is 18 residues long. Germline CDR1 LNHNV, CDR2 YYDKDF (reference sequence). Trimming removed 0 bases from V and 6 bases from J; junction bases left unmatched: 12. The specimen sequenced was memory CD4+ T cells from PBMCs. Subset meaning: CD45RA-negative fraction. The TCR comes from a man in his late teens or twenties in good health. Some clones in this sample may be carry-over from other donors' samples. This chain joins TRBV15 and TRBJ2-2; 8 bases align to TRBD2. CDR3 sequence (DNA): TGTGCCACCAGCAGAGATTCTATAGGGACTAGGCTCCCCGGGGAGCTGTTTTTT. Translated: CATSRDSIGTRLPGELFF. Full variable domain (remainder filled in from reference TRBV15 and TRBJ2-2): DAMVIQNPRYQVTQFGKPVTLSCSQTLNHNVMYWYQQKSSQAPKLLFHYYDKDFNNEADTPDNFQSRRPNTSFCFLDIRSPGLGDTAMYLCATSRDSIGTRLPGELFFGEGSRLTVL.